This T cell receptor (beta chain) came from a study of T cell repertoires in cytomegalovirus infection. Study information: Public TCR beta signatures marked donors with CMV infection and the matching HLA. General study results and limits: HLA-C-restricted, CMV-specific TCR beta clonotypes were dominant ex vivo. Cumulative public TCR beta family frequency identified carriers of CMV plus the relevant HLA.

After removal of 0 bases from V and 10 bases from J, the junction contained 7 bases not matched to a gene. This CDR3 has 14 amino acids. CDR1 and CDR2 (germline): SEHNR, FQNEAQ (reference sequence). To note about this clonotype: Its antigen remains unidentified.

TCRdb redid the calling of the reads with MiXCR, one entry per CDR3 protein. The sample has 750,000 to 950,000 distinct CDR3 sequences, almost 30% seen once. The sequencing here drew on cultured CD8+ T cells from PBMCs, taken from culture after CMV antigen stimulation. The V call is TRBV7-9, the J call TRBJ1-1; 8 bases are a match to TRBD1. This clonotype was sampled from a human donor in good health (CMV status not recorded). Some clones in this sample may be carry-over from other donors' samples. The CDR3 here is CASSLAKDRAGAFF. CDR3 bases: TGTGCCAGCAGCTTAGCCAAGGACAGGGCCGGAGCTTTCTTT.